This entry is about one T cell receptor beta chain. Its antigen is not known. The data derive from a study of shared clonotypes between healthy human individuals. Whole-study findings and limits: Clonotype sharing among donors, it was expected, would be affected by sequencing depth. The generation probabilities recorded for non-shared clonotypes fell below those of clonotypes shared by all four donors.

In the original workflow: Sequence data from immunoSEQ were junction-only and lacked quality scores; consequently, filtering differed. TCRdb keeps only in-frame clones here, not all; method: immunoSEQ multiplex PCR. V and J calls and clone size are as listed in that table; D and trimming were resolved from the DNA. The repertoire has some 2,000,000 clones, roughly 94% of them found once; the top ten carry 0.13%. The CDR3 contains 15 residues. V lost 6 bases and J lost 2; bases outside the gene matches: 11. Germline CDR1 is SGHRS and CDR2 is YFSETQ. This clonotype was obtained from a man aged 18 to 35 in good health. Sequenced input: naive CD4+ T cells sorted from blood. The subset was: CD45RA+ positively selected. The chain carries TRBV5-1 and TRBJ2-7, with 7 bases aligning to TRBD2. The CDR3 DNA reads as TGCGCCAGCACTGTGAGCGGGACGCCCACCTACGAGCAGTACTTC. Translated: CASTVSGTPTYEQYF.